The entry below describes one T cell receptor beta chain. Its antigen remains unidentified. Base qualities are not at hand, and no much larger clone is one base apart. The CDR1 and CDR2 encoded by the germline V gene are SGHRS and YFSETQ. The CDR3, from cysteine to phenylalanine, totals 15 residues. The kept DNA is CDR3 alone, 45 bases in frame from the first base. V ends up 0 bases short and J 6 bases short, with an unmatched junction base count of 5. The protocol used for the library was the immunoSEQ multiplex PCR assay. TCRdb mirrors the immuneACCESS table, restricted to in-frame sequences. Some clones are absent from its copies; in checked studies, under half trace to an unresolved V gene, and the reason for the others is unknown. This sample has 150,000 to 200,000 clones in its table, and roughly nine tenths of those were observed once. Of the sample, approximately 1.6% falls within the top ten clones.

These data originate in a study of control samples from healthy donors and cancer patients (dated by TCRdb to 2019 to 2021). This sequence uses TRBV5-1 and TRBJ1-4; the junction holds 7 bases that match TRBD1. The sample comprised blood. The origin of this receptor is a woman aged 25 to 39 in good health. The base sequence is TGCGCCAGCAGCTTGGCAGGGGGTCGGGATGAAAAACTGTTTTTT. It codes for CASSLAGGRDEKLFF. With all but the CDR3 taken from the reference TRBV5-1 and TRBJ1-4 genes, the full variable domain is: KAGVTQTPRYLIKTRGQQVTLSCSPISGHRSVSWYQQTPGQGLQFLFEYFSETQRNKGNFPGRFSGRQFSNSRSEMNVSTLELGDSALYLCASSLAGGRDEKLFFGSGTQLSVL.